These 32 T cell receptor beta chains came from one sample sequenced in a study of OX40 agonist ivuxolimab in advanced cancers. Using immunoSEQ multiplex PCR, the repertoire was profiled, and TCRdb retains in-frame clones only, with some absent. The sample consists of approximately 90,000 clones, about 88% of them appearing once. Sample: CD4+ or CD8+ T cells sorted from blood, taken in a trial of the OX40 agonist ivuxolimab. The origin of the receptors is an adult with an advanced solid tumor such as melanoma, head and neck, liver or kidney cancer.

The V gene is TRBV9, the J gene TRBJ2-5; unclear D gene. The CDR3 runs 15 residues. Trimming shortened V by 0 bases and J by 4 bases, and 13 bases separated the two germline ends. Germline V gives CDR1 SGDLS, CDR2 YYNGEE. CDR3 bases: TGTGCCAGCAGCGTAGCGGTAGCAACCTTAGAGACCCAGTACTTC. Its translation is CASSVAVATLETQYF.

CDR3 bases: TGTGCCAGCAGCCCCATGTTAGGGGGGGGAGGGGAAAAACTGTTTTTT. Translated: CASSPMLGGGGEKLFF. The rearrangement joins TRBV27 to TRBJ1-4; tentatively, D is TRBD1 (6 bases). This CDR3 is built from 16 residues. V shed 6 bases and J shed 8 bases, with 22 bases lying between them. Germline CDR1 is MNHEY and CDR2 is SMNVEV (reference sequence). The whole variable domain, filled in from reference TRBV27 and TRBJ1-4, reads EAQVTQNPRYLITVTGKKLTVTCSQNMNHEYMSWYRQDPGLGLRQIYYSMNVEVTDKGDVPEGYKVSRKEKRNFPLILESPSPNQTSLYFCASSPMLGGGGEKLFFGSGTQLSVL.

This clone was picked up a small number of times. The V and J genes are TRBV6-1 and TRBJ1-5; unclear D gene. The CDR3 covers 15 residues. Trimming shortened V by 10 bases and J by 5 bases, and 21 bases separated the two germline ends. CDR1 is MNHNS, CDR2 SASEGT, per germline. As DNA, the CDR3 is TGTGCCACCAACTCTGCGGGTTCATCACATCAGCCCCAGCATTTT. Its protein product is CATNSAGSSHQPQHF.

J is TRBJ1-3 and V is TRBV18, with 9 bases aligning to TRBD1. Per the germline V gene, CDR1 is KGHSH and CDR2 is LQKENI. The CDR3 extends over 17 amino acids. Trimming removed 1 base from V and 4 bases from J; junction bases left unmatched: 8. CDR3: CASSPQPGTGTGNTIYF. The CDR3 DNA reads TGTGCCAGCTCACCACAACCTGGGACAGGGACAGGAAACACCATATATTTT.

J is TRBJ1-5 and V is TRBV5-1, with D perhaps TRBD1 (5 bases). CDR3 length: 13 amino acids. Germline values: CDR1 SGHRS, CDR2 YFSETQ. Trimming cost V 1 base and J 7 bases, with 9 bases left between them. CDR3 in amino acids: CASSLRGNQPQHF. The DNA of the CDR3 is TGCGCCAGCAGCTTGCGGGGGAACCAGCCCCAGCATTTT.

The V gene is TRBV7-2, the J gene TRBJ2-3; D may match TRBD1 or TRBD2 (5 bases each). The V gene's germline CDR1 is SGHTA and CDR2 FQGNSA. V lost 2 bases and J 1 base, leaving 10 bases between the germline ends. The length of the CDR3 is 15 residues. CDR3 residues: CASSLWGTRTDTQYF. The CDR3 nucleotides are TGTGCCAGCAGCTTATGGGGGACCCGCACAGATACGCAGTATTTT.

The V and J genes are TRBV15 and TRBJ2-5; D call uncertain. The CDR3 has 15 residues. The V gene lost 4 bases and the J gene lost 5 bases, with 17 bases spanning the gap. CDR1 and CDR2 from the germline V gene are LNHNV and YYDKDF (reference sequence). Here the CDR3 reads CATSIAGGQGETQYF. In nucleotides, the CDR3 is TGTGCCACCAGCATAGCCGGTGGGCAAGGGGAGACCCAGTACTTC.

J is TRBJ1-1 and V is TRBV2; TRBD1 matches 11 bases. The V gene end was trimmed by 6 bases and the J gene end by 8 bases; junction bases not matched to a gene: 8. Germline values: CDR1 SNHLY, CDR2 FYNNEI. This CDR3 comprises 14 residues. The CDR3: CASSRGQGVGEAFF. The CDR3 DNA sequence: TGTGCCAGCAGCCGGGGACAGGGGGTAGGGGAAGCTTTCTTT.

This chain joins TRBV11-2 and TRBJ2-3; 8 bases align to TRBD2. V lost 1 base to trimming and J lost 4 bases; unmatched junction nucleotides: 1. Germline assignment: CDR1 SGHAT and CDR2 FQNNGV. The CDR3 loop spans 14 amino acids. The CDR3 DNA reads TGTGCCAGCAGCTTAGCGGGGGGGGCAGATACGCAGTATTTT. Its translation: CASSLAGGADTQYF.

The rearrangement uses TRBV5-6 and TRBJ1-1; TRBD1 is a possible D gene (5 bases). The germline CDR1 and CDR2 sequences are SGHDT and YYEEEE. The ends were cut back, 0 bases at V and 10 bases at J, with 7 bases in the middle. The CDR3 is 11 amino acids. As DNA, the CDR3 is TGTGCCAGCAGCTTGGGGACATCAGCTTTCTTT. This translates into CASSLGTSAFF.

This chain joins TRBV7-8 and TRBJ1-2, with TRBD1 matching 7 bases. There are 18 residues in the CDR3. Germline V gene sequence: CDR1 SGHVS, CDR2 FQNEAQ. Trimming cost V 5 bases and J 0 bases; bases outside gene matches: 15. The CDR3 DNA sequence: TGTGCCAGCAGCAGGTGGGACCTTACAGGGGAGTCTAACTATGGCTACACCTTC. This gives the protein CASSRWDLTGESNYGYTF.

The chain joins TRBV19 to TRBJ2-7; 9 nucleotides match TRBD1. Germline V lookup: CDR1 LNHDA, CDR2 SQIVND (reference sequence). This CDR3 contains 16 residues. V dropped 0 bases and J dropped 5; count of bases not matched to a gene: 8. The CDR3 protein is CASSIDLGTGTHEQYF. DNA of the CDR3: TGTGCCAGTAGTATAGATCTAGGGACAGGGACCCACGAGCAGTACTTC.

This chain uses TRBV10-3 with TRBJ2-5, with D perhaps TRBD1 (5 bases). The better agreement between TRBJ2-7 and the DNA end casts doubt on the J call. The CDR3 has 12 amino acids. CDR1 is ENHRY, CDR2 SYGVKD, per germline. CDR3 DNA: TGTGCCATCGGGGCAGGAACCTACGAGCAGTACTTC. Protein: CAIGAGTYEQYF.

The chain has TRBV6-1 and TRBJ1-1; D call uncertain. The CDR3 is made up of 15 amino acids. Germline loops: CDR1 MNHNS, CDR2 SASEGT. Deletions cut 5 bases from V and 1 base from J, with 14 bases between. DNA for the CDR3: TGTGCCAGCAGTCCCCAGGACGGCCGGAACACTGAAGCTTTCTTT. It encodes CASSPQDGRNTEAFF.

This sequence joins TRBV6-5 and TRBJ2-3; no clear D gene. This CDR3 region has 14 residues. CDR1 MNHEY and CDR2 SVGAGI come from the germline V gene. Trimming left V 6 bases short and J 3 bases short, with 13 bases between. CDR3 in DNA: TGTGCCAGCAGGGCTACCTTTAAAACAGATACGCAGTATTTT. It codes for CASRATFKTDTQYF.

The rearrangement joins TRBV7-2 to TRBJ2-5, with D possibly matching TRBD2 (6 bases). V was shortened by 1 base and J by 5 bases, with 17 bases between the two germline ends. This CDR3 has 16 amino acids. Germline lookup yields CDR1 SGHTA and CDR2 FQGNSA. The CDR3 coding sequence is TGTGCCAGCAGCTTAGTAGCTAGCGAGGACCGGGAGACCCAGTACTTC. It specifies CASSLVASEDRETQYF.

The chain uses TRBV9 and TRBJ2-3, with 7 bases that match TRBD2. The germline gives CDR1 SGDLS, CDR2 YYNGEE. CDR3 length: 14 amino acids. The V gene end was trimmed by 4 bases and the J gene end by 2 bases; junction bases not matched to a gene: 4. The CDR3 here is CASSPRDYTDTQYF. The CDR3 DNA reads TGTGCCAGCAGCCCACGGGACTACACAGATACGCAGTATTTT. Combining the CDR3 with reference TRBV9 and TRBJ2-3 gives the whole variable domain DSGVTQTPKHLITATGQRVTLRCSPRSGDLSVYWYQQSLDQGLQFLIQYYNGEERAKGNILERFSAQQFPDLHSELNLSSLELGDSALYFCASSPRDYTDTQYFGPGTRLTVL.

The rearrangement links TRBV4-2 to TRBJ2-2; no clear D. The CDR3 contains 12 residues. CDR1 and CDR2 (germline): LGHNA, YNFKEQ. V was pared by 4 bases and J by 4 bases, with 4 bases between. The CDR3 region is CASSPGTGELFF. The CDR3 nucleotides are TGTGCCAGCAGCCCAGGCACCGGGGAGCTGTTTTTT.

The rearrangement links TRBV5-1 to TRBJ2-2, with D possibly TRBD2 on 6 matching bases. V was trimmed by 5 bases and J by 3 bases, leaving 11 bases between them. This CDR3 comprises 14 residues. CDR1 is SGHRS and CDR2 is YFSETQ in the germline V gene. The DNA for the CDR3 is TGCGCCAGCAGTGGGCGGGAATACACCGGGGAGCTGTTTTTT. It encodes CASSGREYTGELFF.

This rearrangement joins TRBV2 to TRBJ2-5; the match to TRBD2 covers 10 bases. CDR3 length: 14 residues. CDR1 and CDR2 (germline): SNHLY, FYNNEI. Unmatched junction bases numbered 2, after V lost 6 bases and J lost 1 base. CDR3 sequence: CASRTSGSQETQYF. The CDR3 bases are TGTGCCAGCAGGACTAGCGGGTCCCAAGAGACCCAGTACTTC.

This clone was seen just once. J is TRBJ1-1 and V is TRBV29-1; 9 bases line up with TRBD1. The germline V gene has CDR1 SQVTM and CDR2 ANQGSEA. J gave up 5 bases and V 7 bases, and 8 bases lay outside the gene matches. The length of the CDR3 is 13 residues. CDR3 sequence (DNA): TGCAGCGGTGGGACAGGGCAGGGGACTGAAGCTTTCTTT. Protein product: CSGGTGQGTEAFF.

The gene calls are TRBV19 and TRBJ2-2; 9 nucleotides match TRBD1. Trimming removed 6 bases from V and 2 bases from J; junction bases left unmatched: 4. CDR1 LNHDA and CDR2 SQIVND come from the germline V gene (reference sequence). This CDR3 has 15 residues. CDR3 sequence reads: CASSDRGKNTGELFF. CDR3 nucleotides: TGTGCCAGTAGCGACAGGGGGAAAAACACCGGGGAGCTGTTTTTT.

This clone was observed a single time. V and J are TRBV19 and TRBJ1-1, with D possibly TRBD1 on 6 matching bases. CDR3 length: 19 amino acids. CDR1 and CDR2 from the germline V gene are LNHDA and SQIVND (reference sequence). V lost 3 bases and J lost 1, with 24 bases in between. The CDR3 loop is CASSISAFRGTNQNTEAFF. Here the CDR3 DNA reads TGTGCCAGTAGTATTAGTGCATTTCGCGGGACAAACCAGAACACTGAAGCTTTCTTT.

The chain has TRBV7-9 and TRBJ2-3, with D possibly being TRBD2 (6 bases). V gave up 1 base and J gave up 1 base, with 15 bases separating them. Germline V gene sequence: CDR1 SEHNR, CDR2 FQNEAQ (reference sequence). CDR3 length: 17 residues. This CDR3 is CASSLGAPGGGTDTQYF. The CDR3 nucleotides read TGTGCCAGCAGCTTAGGTGCGCCCGGAGGGGGCACAGATACGCAGTATTTT.

The chain carries TRBV11-2 and TRBJ2-5; D unclear. The CDR3 contains 13 residues. Germline V gene data show CDR1 as SGHAT and CDR2 as FQNNGV. Trimming took off 4 bases at V and 1 base at J, with 7 bases between the two ends. CDR3 nucleotides: TGTGCCAGCAGCTCGATCAGCCAAGAGACCCAGTACTTC. Its translation is CASSSISQETQYF. The whole variable domain, remainder taken from reference TRBV11-2 and TRBJ2-5, is EAGVAQSPRYKIIEKRQSVAFWCNPISGHATLYWYQQILGQGPKLLIQFQNNGVVDDSQLPKDRFSAERLKGVDSTLKIQPAKLEDSAVYLCASSSISQETQYFGPGTRLLVL.

This clone was counted once. The chain recombines TRBV5-6 with TRBJ1-2; D not resolved. The CDR3 runs to 11 residues. Germline CDR1 reads SGHDT; CDR2 reads YYEEEE. With 4 bases removed from V and 8 bases from J, the gap between germline ends came to 9 bases. The CDR3 loop reads CASSHRVGYTF. CDR3 in DNA: TGTGCCAGCAGCCATAGGGTCGGCTACACCTTC.

In nucleotides, the CDR3 is TGTGCCAGCAGTGGGGGAAGCATTGTGGGCTACACCTTC. Its protein product is CASSGGSIVGYTF. V usage is TRBV27 and J usage is TRBJ1-2, with D maybe TRBD1 (5 bases). Germline V gene lookup returns CDR1 MNHEY and CDR2 SMNVEV (reference sequence). Deletions cut 5 bases from V and 8 bases from J, with 15 bases between. The CDR3 extends over 13 amino acids.

The rearrangement joins TRBV7-3 to TRBJ2-3; D ambiguous. The CDR3 spans 12 residues. The V gene's germline CDR1 is SGHTA and CDR2 FQGTGA. V lost 5 bases and J 6 bases, leaving 9 bases between the germline ends. The CDR3, as DNA: TGTGCCAGCAGCGATGACGTGGATACGCAGTATTTT. Translated: CASSDDVDTQYF.

The chain links TRBV9 to TRBJ2-5; 8 nucleotides align to TRBD2. The CDR3 extends over 17 amino acids. CDR1 is SGDLS, CDR2 YYNGEE, per germline. The trim removed 0 bases at V and 4 bases at J, leaving 11 bases unmatched. CDR3 in amino acids: CASSVGIGGALGETQYF. CDR3 in DNA: TGTGCCAGCAGCGTAGGTATCGGGGGGGCCCTCGGAGAGACCCAGTACTTC.

The gene calls are TRBV19 and TRBJ1-2; possibly TRBD1 for D (6 bases). The CDR3 has 15 amino acids. V was clipped by 6 bases and J by 8 bases, with 22 bases between them. CDR1 and CDR2 (germline): LNHDA, SQIVND (reference sequence). CDR3 residues: CASRFQGPGGEGYTF. In DNA form, the CDR3 reads TGTGCCAGTAGGTTCCAGGGGCCTGGCGGGGAAGGCTACACCTTC.

The chain uses TRBV11-2 and TRBJ1-1; the D is unclear. The CDR3 consists of 13 residues. Per germline, CDR1 SGHAT and CDR2 FQNNGV. V was shortened by 2 bases and J by 1 base, with 5 bases between the two germline ends. This CDR3 reads CASSLKRNTEAFF. CDR3 bases: TGTGCCAGCAGCTTAAAAAGGAACACTGAAGCTTTCTTT.

This chain links TRBV5-1 with TRBJ2-1; TRBD1 matches at 9 bases. With 4 bases clipped from V and 2 bases from J, the junction kept 4 bases outside the gene matches. Germline V gives CDR1 SGHRS, CDR2 YFSETQ. The length of the CDR3 is 15 residues. For the CDR3, the DNA is TGCGCCAGCAGCACTGGGACAGGGACCTACAATGAGCAGTTCTTC. Translated: CASSTGTGTYNEQFF.